The subject of this entry is one TCR beta chain. Its antigen is still unknown. Trimming left V 4 bases short and J 1 base short, with 8 bases between. The CDR3 runs 13 residues. Germline V gene data show CDR1 as SQVTM and CDR2 as ANQGSEA. Using immunoSEQ multiplex PCR, the repertoire was profiled, and TCRdb retains in-frame clones only, with some absent. Of about 150,000 clones in the sample, roughly 91% were seen once. These data originate in a study of graft-versus-host responses after intestinal transplantation. For the study at large: Grafts were multivisceral, liver-intestinal, or isolated intestinal.

Study conclusions and caveats: Patients who carried graft-donor T cell macrochimerism also had high graft-versus-host to host-versus-graft clonal ratios in their allografts. Early after transplant, HvG declines were associated with peak levels of circulating GvH clones.

V usage is TRBV29-1 and J usage is TRBJ2-4; a possible D gene is TRBD2 (6 bases). The material sequenced was unstimulated CD4+ T cells sorted from spleen or lymph node cells, taken before intestinal transplant. The receptor was isolated from a human donor who received an intestinal transplant. For the CDR3, the DNA is TGCAGCGTTGGGGGGGAGGCCAAAAACATTCAGTACTTC. It codes for CSVGGEAKNIQYF.